This T cell receptor (beta chain) was obtained from a study of PD-1 blockade in classical Hodgkin lymphoma. Each patient's relapse followed autologous stem cell transplantation, and brentuximab vedotin exposure varied. Whole-study results and caveats: Relative to healthy donors, newly diagnosed patients reportedly had lower baseline TCR diversity, which was reported as lower still in relapsed/refractory patients. It was among complete responders that baseline diversity resembled that of newly diagnosed patients.

The protocol was immunoSEQ multiplex PCR, while the TCRdb copy is restricted to in-frame clones and leaves out a portion. The repertoire consists of more than 70,000 clones, with 85% to 95% occurring once and the leading ten covering about 2.6%. Details on this clone: Its specificity is unknown.

The specimen comprised peripheral blood mononuclear cells (PBMCs), sampled before the second cycle of nivolumab. The receptor comes from a human donor with classical Hodgkin lymphoma.

In nucleotides, the CDR3 is TGTGCCAGCAGCCTAAACCGGGACAGTCCTTGGCACGAGCAGTACTTC. Translating gives CASSLNRDSPWHEQYF. The genes are TRBV11-2 and TRBJ2-7; 7 nucleotides line up with TRBD1. Trimming cost V 5 bases and J 5 bases; bases outside gene matches: 15. The CDR3 totals 16 residues. CDR1 is SGHAT, CDR2 FQNNGV, per germline.